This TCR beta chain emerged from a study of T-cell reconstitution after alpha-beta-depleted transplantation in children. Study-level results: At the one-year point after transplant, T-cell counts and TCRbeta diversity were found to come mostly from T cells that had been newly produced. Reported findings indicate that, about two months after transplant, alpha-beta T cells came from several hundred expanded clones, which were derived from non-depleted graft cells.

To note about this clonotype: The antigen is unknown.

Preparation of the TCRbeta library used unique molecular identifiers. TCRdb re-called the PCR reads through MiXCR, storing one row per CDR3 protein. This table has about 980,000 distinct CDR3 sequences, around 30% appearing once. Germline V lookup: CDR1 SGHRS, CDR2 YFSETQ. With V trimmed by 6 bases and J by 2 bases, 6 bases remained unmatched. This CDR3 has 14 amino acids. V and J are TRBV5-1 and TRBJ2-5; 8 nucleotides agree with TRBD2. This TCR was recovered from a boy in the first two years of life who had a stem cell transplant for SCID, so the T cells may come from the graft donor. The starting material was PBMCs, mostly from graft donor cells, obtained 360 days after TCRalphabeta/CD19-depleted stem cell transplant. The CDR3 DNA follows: TGCGCCAGCACCGGGGGGGGCAGTCAAGAGACCCAGTACTTC. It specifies CASTGGGSQETQYF.